This is a list of T cell receptor beta chains from one sample in a study of cytomegalovirus exposure and HLA in healthy donors. Data came from immunoSEQ multiplex PCR; TCRdb stores just in-frame clones and leaves some out. The sample has some 130,000 clones; 70% are singletons. Material: PBMCs. These receptors all stem from a woman aged 60-70 years in good health and CMV-seropositive. CDR3s include the opening cysteine and the closing phenylalanine or tryptophan. D genes are given only for firm matches. Clone size, where shown, is once, few, many, or a class for clones that have expanded.

TRBJ1-2 TRBV5-1 NA NA TGCGCCAGCAGCTTGGAGGGGCAGCTACTCACGGGCTACACCTTC CASSLEGQLLTGYTF
TRBJ1-5 TRBV19 few NA TGTGCCAGTAGTAAGGGAGGCAGGTTGGCGGATCAGCCCCAGCATTTT CASSKGGRLADQPQHF
TRBJ2-6 TRBV9 once NA TGTGTCAGCAGCGTAGGCAGGGCCCGTGGGGCCAACGTCCTGACTTTC CVSSVGRARGANVLTF
TRBJ1-1 TRBV29-1 few TRBD1 TGCAGCGTTGAAGCCGGGCGAGGGGGCGAAGCTTTCTTT CSVEAGRGGEAFF
TRBJ2-1 TRBV5-1 once TRBD2 TGCGCCAGCAGCTTGGAGATATCGAGCGGGGTAAGCTCCTACAATGAGCAGTTCTTC CASSLEISSGVSSYNEQFF
TRBJ1-1 TRBV11-2 NA TRBD1 TGTGCCAGCAGCTGGACAGGGGGTTACATGAACACTGAAGCTTTCTTT CASSWTGGYMNTEAFF
TRBJ2-7 TRBV5-1 NA TRBD1 TGCGCCAGCAACTCTGGGGGACAGGGAGGCGAGCAGTACTTC CASNSGGQGGEQYF
TRBJ2-7 TRBV9 NA NA TGTGCCAGCAGCGTAGGAGGCAGGGACACGAACGAGCAGTACTTC CASSVGGRDTNEQYF
TRBJ1-3 TRBV5-5 few NA TGTGCCAGCAGCTTGCGGGACACCGACACCATATATTTT CASSLRDTDTIYF
TRBJ1-5 TRBV19 NA NA TGTGCCAGTAGTGCCGACACTAATCAGCCCCAGCATTTT CASSADTNQPQHF
TRBJ2-1 TRBV11-2 NA TRBD2 TGTGCCAGCAGCTTAAACTTAGCGGGGAATGAGCAGTTCTTC CASSLNLAGNEQFF
TRBJ2-3 TRBV9 NA TRBD2 TGTGCCAGCGGATTTGGACTAGTGCGTCACCTAGATTTT CASGFGLVRHLDF
TRBJ1-1 TRBV7-8 NA TRBD1 TGTGCCAGCAGCATCTCCGGGACAGGGAACACTGAAGCTTTCTTT CASSISGTGNTEAFF
TRBJ1-1 TRBV5-1 NA NA TGCGCCAGCAGCTTGATGGGGGCCACTGAAGCTTTCTTT CASSLMGATEAFF
TRBJ2-5 TRBV5-1 NA TRBD1 TGCGCCAGCAGCCCAGGCGGGACAGGGGAACAGACCCAGTACTTC CASSPGGTGEQTQYF
TRBJ2-3 TRBV29-1 few TRBD1 TGCAGCGCAGGGACAGGGAACTCAGATACGCAGTATTTT CSAGTGNSDTQYF
TRBJ2-3 TRBV5-5 NA NA TGTGCCAGCGCCCCAGGTCGTATTACAGATACGCAGTATTTT CASAPGRITDTQYF
TRBJ1-5 TRBV28 NA NA TGTGCCAGCAGTTTAGGATCCAGGGCTAGCAATCAGCCCCAGCATTTT CASSLGSRASNQPQHF
TRBJ2-7 TRBV30 NA NA TGTGCCTGGAGTGTAGTTGGCCTCCGAGGGGAGCAGTACTTC CAWSVVGLRGEQYF
TRBJ1-2 TRBV10-3 NA NA TGTGCCATCAGTGATTCGCGGGGTATAGATGGCTACACCTTC CAISDSRGIDGYTF
TRBJ2-3 TRBV9 NA NA TGTGCCAGCAGCGCGTTCGGGGATACGCAGTATTTT CASSAFGDTQYF
TRBJ2-2 TRBV28 NA NA TGTGCCAGCAGTTTGGAGGTTTTTAGCACCGGGGAGCTGTTTTTT CASSLEVFSTGELFF
TRBJ1-4 TRBV6-6 NA TRBD1 TGTGCCAGCAGTGATAGGGGACAGGGACGCGAAAAACTGTTTTTT CASSDRGQGREKLFF
TRBJ1-1 TRBV6-1 few NA TGTGCCAGCAGTGTTCTGACAGGGAACACTGAAGCTTTCTTT CASSVLTGNTEAFF
TRBJ1-1 TRBV28 once TRBD1 TGTGCCAGCAGTTTACCGGGACAGAACTCCTGGAACACTGAAGCTTTCTTT CASSLPGQNSWNTEAFF
TRBJ1-2 TRBV28 NA TRBD1 TGTGCCAGCAGTCTGGGACAGGGCTATGGCTACACCTTC CASSLGQGYGYTF
TRBJ2-7 TRBV28 once TRBD2 TGTGCCAGCAGTCCAGGGACTAGCGGATTCTACGAGCAGTACTTC CASSPGTSGFYEQYF
TRBJ1-2 TRBV5-4 few NA TGTGCCAGCAGCACCGAAAGGAGGAACTATGGCTACACCTTC CASSTERRNYGYTF
TRBJ1-1 TRBV30 NA TRBD1 TGTGCCTGGAGTGGACAGACAGGGGTGGCTTTCTTT CAWSGQTGVAFF
TRBJ2-7 TRBV6-6 few TRBD2 TGTGCCAGCACGAAGACTAGCGCTTACGAGCAGTACTTC CASTKTSAYEQYF
TRBJ1-1 TRBV20-1 few NA TGCAGTGCTAGAGATATTCAGGGAACTTTCTTT CSARDIQGTFF
TRBJ1-2 TRBV2 NA NA TGTGCCAGCAGTGAATCGGAGGGCTACACCTTC CASSESEGYTF
TRBJ2-7 TRBV5-4 NA TRBD2 TGTGCCAGCAGCTTCCCGACTAGCGCCCCCTACGAGCAGTACTTC CASSFPTSAPYEQYF
TRBJ1-2 TRBV5-1 NA NA TGCGCCAGCAGCCCTCAGGGATACAACTATGGCTACACCTTC CASSPQGYNYGYTF
TRBJ2-1 TRBV5-6 few TRBD2 TGTGCCAGCAGCCGGAGGGCTAGCGGGAGGTACAATGAGCAGTTCTTC CASSRRASGRYNEQFF
TRBJ2-1 TRBV7-9 NA TRBD2 TGTGCCAGCAGTCTTGGGACTAGCTCCTACAATGAGCAGTTCTTC CASSLGTSSYNEQFF
TRBJ2-5 TRBV12-5 NA TRBD2 TGTGCTAGTGGTTTGGTATTGGGCGGGGGGACCCAGTACTTC CASGLVLGGGTQYF
TRBJ2-2 TRBV5-1 few NA TGCGCCAGCAGCTTGGCGAGCAGGACAACCGGGGAGCTGTTTTTT CASSLASRTTGELFF
TRBJ2-5 TRBV9 NA TRBD2 TGTGCCAGCAGCGCGACTAGCGGGACTGTGGAGACCCAGTACTTC CASSATSGTVETQYF
TRBJ1-5 TRBV25-1 NA NA TGTGCCAGCAGTGAATCCGGGACACCTAGGCCCCAGCATTTT CASSESGTPRPQHF
TRBJ2-7 TRBV6-6 NA TRBD2 TGTGCCAGCAGTTATCGGACTAGCGGGGGCTCCTACGAGCAGTACTTC CASSYRTSGGSYEQYF
TRBJ2-7 TRBV5-4 NA TRBD2 TGTGCCAGCAGCTTGGCCGGAGCTAGCGGGAGAACCTACGAGCAGTACTTC CASSLAGASGRTYEQYF
TRBJ2-1 TRBV11-2 NA NA TGTGCCAGCAGCCGAGGGCGGGACCTGAGTGAGCAGTTCTTC CASSRGRDLSEQFF
TRBJ1-5 TRBV29-1 few TRBD1 TGCAGCGTTTCCGGACAGGGGGTGGGTCAGCCCCAGCATTTT CSVSGQGVGQPQHF
TRBJ2-3 TRBV19 NA TRBD1 TGTGCCAGTAGTATATCGACAGGGGGTACGCAGTATTTT CASSISTGGTQYF
TRBJ2-2 TRBV10-2 NA TRBD2 TGCGCCAGCAGTGTAGCGGGAGGAACCGGGGAGCTGTTTTTT CASSVAGGTGELFF